This T cell receptor (beta chain) emerged from a study of PD-1 blockade in classical Hodgkin lymphoma. There are 14 residues in the CDR3. V lost 4 bases to trimming and J lost 6 bases; unmatched junction nucleotides: 2. Germline V gives CDR1 LNHNV, CDR2 YYDKDF (reference sequence). Broader study findings: The study reported lower baseline TCR diversity in newly diagnosed patients than in healthy donors.

In regard to this clone: As yet, its antigen is unknown.

Every patient experienced relapse after autologous stem cell transplantation, and brentuximab vedotin exposure varied. Sequencing used immunoSEQ multiplex PCR; TCRdb keeps in-frame clones, though not all of them. The profile covers 20,000 to 25,000 clones, with roughly 80% appearing a single time and around 8% taken by the ten largest. The TCR comes from a human donor with classical Hodgkin lymphoma. Sequenced here: peripheral blood mononuclear cells (PBMCs), sampled before the second cycle of nivolumab. The rearrangement joins TRBV15 to TRBJ2-3; 12 bases fit TRBD2. The CDR3 region has the DNA TGTGCCACCAGCACCGGGACTAGCGGGGATACGCAGTATTTT. Protein: CATSTGTSGDTQYF.